The 10 T cell receptor beta chains given below trace back to one sample, sequenced in a study of T-cell reconstitution after alpha-beta-depleted transplantation in children. Preparation of the TCRbeta library was carried out with unique molecular identifiers. TCRdb fed the PCR reads into MiXCR, producing one record per CDR3 protein. The sample holds around 500,000 distinct CDR3 sequences, roughly an eighth seen once. The sample consisted of PBMCs from the stem cell graft donor, taken from the stem cell graft. These receptors all stem from a human donor who donated a stem cell graft to a child with combined immunodeficiency.

The gene calls are TRBV6-5 and TRBJ2-2; 7 bases match TRBD1. CDR3 length: 17 amino acids. J was trimmed by 0 bases and V by 2 bases; bases with no gene match: 6. Germline CDR1 and CDR2: MNHEY and SVGAGI. The CDR3, as DNA: TGTGCCAGCAGTTACAAGACAGGGTTCGCGAACACCGGGGAGCTGTTTTTT. Protein: CASSYKTGFANTGELFF.

This clonotype was seen at least ten times. The chain recombines TRBV12-3 or TRBV12-4 with TRBJ2-3, with 7 bases identical to TRBD2. V lost 5 bases, J lost 2 bases, and 4 bases stayed unmatched. The CDR3 covers 14 residues. CDR3 loop: CASSPSGITDTQYF. The DNA for the CDR3 is TGTGCCAGCAGTCCTAGCGGCATCACAGATACGCAGTATTTT.

The rearrangement joins TRBV5-4 to TRBJ2-2; 7 bases fit TRBD1. V shed 3 bases and J 4 bases; nucleotides not matched to a gene: 6. In germline, CDR1 is SGHNT, CDR2 YYREEE (reference sequence). The CDR3 has 15 residues. CDR3 amino acids: CASSYRDSGTGELFF. The CDR3 region has the DNA TGTGCCAGCAGCTACAGGGACAGCGGCACCGGGGAGCTGTTTTTT.

The chain uses TRBV11-1 and TRBJ2-1; TRBD2 matches 9 bases. CDR1 SGHAT and CDR2 FQDESV come from the germline V gene (reference sequence). This CDR3 spans 17 amino acids. Trimming cost V 6 bases and J 3 bases; bases outside gene matches: 12. The CDR3: CASRDVRLADNYNEQFF. The CDR3 coding sequence is TGTGCCAGCAGAGACGTCCGACTAGCGGATAACTACAATGAGCAGTTCTTC. Supplemented by reference TRBV11-1 and TRBJ2-1, the full variable domain reads EAEVAQSPRYKITEKSQAVAFWCDPISGHATLYWYRQILGQGPELLVQFQDESVVDDSQLPKDRFSAERLKGVDSTLKIQPAELGDSAMYLCASRDVRLADNYNEQFFGPGTRLTVL.

CDR3 nucleotide sequence: TGTGCCAGCGAACCTCTCGCGGGGGGCCCAGATACGCAGTATTTT. The encoded protein is CASEPLAGGPDTQYF. The chain couples TRBV28 to TRBJ2-3, with TRBD2 matching 8 bases. The CDR3 sequence is 15 residues long. The J segment lost 4 bases and the V segment lost 8 bases, leaving 11 bases of the junction unmatched. Germline lookup yields CDR1 MDHEN and CDR2 SYDVKM.

The sample holds many counts of this clonotype. This CDR3 is CASSQGQPFYNEQFF. The CDR3 nucleotides read TGTGCCAGCAGCCAAGGACAACCTTTCTACAATGAGCAGTTCTTC. The chain combines TRBV11-2 with TRBJ2-1, with a weak D call TRBD1 (5 bases). The CDR3 length is 15 residues. Germline assignment: CDR1 SGHAT and CDR2 FQNNGV. Trimming removed 5 bases from V and 3 bases from J, with 14 bases in between.

The table lists this clonotype with many counts. The V and J genes are TRBV7-2 and TRBJ2-3; 9 bases line up with TRBD1. The germline gives CDR1 SGHTA, CDR2 FQGNSA. After removal of 5 bases from V and 4 bases from J, the junction contained 10 bases not matched to a gene. CDR3 size: 16 residues. CDR3 sequence reads: CASSPRGTGTSDTQYF. The CDR3 coding sequence is TGTGCCAGCAGCCCTAGAGGGACAGGGACATCAGATACGCAGTATTTT.

This clonotype was seen a handful of times. V usage is TRBV12-3 or TRBV12-4 and J usage is TRBJ2-1; 8 bases are a match to TRBD1. Trimming removed 6 bases from V and 6 bases from J; junction bases left unmatched: 10. This CDR3 has 15 residues. The DNA for the CDR3 is TGTGCCAGCAGCTCAGGGGGCAGGGGGCCCAATGAGCAGTTCTTC. Encoded protein: CASSSGGRGPNEQFF.

This clonotype was recorded a few times. Here the CDR3 DNA reads TGTGCCAGCAGCTCTACAGGGACAGGGGACTATGGCTACACCTTC. Translation: CASSSTGTGDYGYTF. This chain uses TRBV11-1 with TRBJ1-2, with 10 nucleotides matching TRBD1. V shed 4 bases and J 3 bases; nucleotides not matched to a gene: 5. Germline CDR1 and CDR2: SGHAT and FQDESV (reference sequence). CDR3 length: 15 residues. Full variable domain (rest looked up from reference TRBV11-1 and TRBJ1-2): EAEVAQSPRYKITEKSQAVAFWCDPISGHATLYWYRQILGQGPELLVQFQDESVVDDSQLPKDRFSAERLKGVDSTLKIQPAELGDSAMYLCASSSTGTGDYGYTFGSGTRLTVV.

This clonotype was detected many times. This chain joins TRBV12-3 or TRBV12-4 and TRBJ1-1; D gene unclear. The CDR3 runs to 14 residues. Between the trimmed V and J ends, which lost 2 bases and 4 bases, there was a span of 11 bases. The CDR3 here is CASSLRPGSTEAFF. The CDR3 nucleotides are TGTGCCAGCAGTTTAAGACCCGGGAGCACTGAAGCTTTCTTT.